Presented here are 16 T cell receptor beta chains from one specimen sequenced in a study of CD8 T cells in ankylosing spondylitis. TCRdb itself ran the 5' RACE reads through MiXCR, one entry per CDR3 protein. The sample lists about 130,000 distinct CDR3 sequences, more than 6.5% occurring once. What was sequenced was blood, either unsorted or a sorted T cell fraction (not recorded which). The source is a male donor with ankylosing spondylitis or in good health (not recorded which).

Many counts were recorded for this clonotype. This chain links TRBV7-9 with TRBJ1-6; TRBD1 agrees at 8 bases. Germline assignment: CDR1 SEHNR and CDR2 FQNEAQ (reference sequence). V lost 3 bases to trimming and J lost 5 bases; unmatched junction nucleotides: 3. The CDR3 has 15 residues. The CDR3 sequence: CASSFGQGDNSPLHF. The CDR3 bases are TGTGCCAGCAGCTTCGGACAGGGAGATAATTCACCCCTCCACTTT. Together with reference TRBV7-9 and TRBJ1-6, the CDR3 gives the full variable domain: DTGVSQNPRHKITKRGQNVTFRCDPISEHNRLYWYRQTLGQGPEFLTYFQNEAQLEKSRLLSDRFSAERPKGSFSTLEIQRTEQGDSAMYLCASSFGQGDNSPLHFGNGTRLTVT.

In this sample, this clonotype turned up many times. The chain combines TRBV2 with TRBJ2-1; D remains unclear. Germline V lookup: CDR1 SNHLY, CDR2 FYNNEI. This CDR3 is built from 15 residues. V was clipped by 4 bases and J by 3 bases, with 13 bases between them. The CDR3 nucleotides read TGTGCCAGCAGTGGTGAGACTGCAATCTACAATGAGCAGTTCTTC. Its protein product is CASSGETAIYNEQFF.

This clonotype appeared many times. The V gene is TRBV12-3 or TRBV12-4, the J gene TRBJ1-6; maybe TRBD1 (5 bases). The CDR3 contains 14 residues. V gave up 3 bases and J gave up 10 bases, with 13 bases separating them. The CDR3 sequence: CASSFRGPSSPLHF. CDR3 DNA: TGTGCCAGCAGTTTCCGGGGACCCTCGTCACCCCTCCACTTT.

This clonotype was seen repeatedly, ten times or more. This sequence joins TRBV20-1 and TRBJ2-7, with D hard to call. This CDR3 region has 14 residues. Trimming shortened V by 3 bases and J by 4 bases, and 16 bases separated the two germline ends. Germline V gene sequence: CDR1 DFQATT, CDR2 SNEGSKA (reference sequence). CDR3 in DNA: TGCAGTGCTAGGCGGTTCGAGGTAGTATACGAGCAGTACTTC. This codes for CSARRFEVVYEQYF.

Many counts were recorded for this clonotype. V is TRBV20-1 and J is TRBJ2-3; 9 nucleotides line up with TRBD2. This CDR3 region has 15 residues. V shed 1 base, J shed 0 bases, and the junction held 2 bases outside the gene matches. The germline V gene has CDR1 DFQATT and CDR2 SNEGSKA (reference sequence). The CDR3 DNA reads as TGCAGTGCTAGAGTCCTAGCGGGAAGCACAGATACGCAGTATTTT. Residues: CSARVLAGSTDTQYF.

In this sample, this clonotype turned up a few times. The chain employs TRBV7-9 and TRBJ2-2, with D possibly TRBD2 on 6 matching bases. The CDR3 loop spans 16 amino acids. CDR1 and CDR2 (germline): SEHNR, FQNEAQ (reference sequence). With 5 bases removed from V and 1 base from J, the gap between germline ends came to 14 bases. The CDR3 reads CASSLVGGLNTGELFF. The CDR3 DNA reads TGTGCCAGCAGCCTTGTGGGGGGTCTGAACACCGGGGAGCTGTTTTTT.

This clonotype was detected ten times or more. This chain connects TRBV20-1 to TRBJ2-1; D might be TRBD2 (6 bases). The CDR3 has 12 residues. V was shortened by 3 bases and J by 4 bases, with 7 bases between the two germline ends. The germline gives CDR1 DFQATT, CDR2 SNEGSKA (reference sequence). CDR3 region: CSASGGYNEQFF. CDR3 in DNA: TGCAGTGCTAGCGGGGGATACAATGAGCAGTTCTTC.

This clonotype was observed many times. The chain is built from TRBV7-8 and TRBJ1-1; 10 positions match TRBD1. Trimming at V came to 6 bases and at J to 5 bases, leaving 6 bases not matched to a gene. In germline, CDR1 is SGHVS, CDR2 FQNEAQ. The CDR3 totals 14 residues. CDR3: CASRRDRGGTEAFF. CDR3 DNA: TGTGCCAGCAGACGGGACAGGGGAGGAACTGAAGCTTTCTTT.

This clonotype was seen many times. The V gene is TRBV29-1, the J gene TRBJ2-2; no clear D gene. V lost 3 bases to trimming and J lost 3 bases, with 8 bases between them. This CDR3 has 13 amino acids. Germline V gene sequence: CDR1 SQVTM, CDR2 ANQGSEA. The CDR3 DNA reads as TGCAGCGTTGAGTCCGGGTACACCGGGGAGCTGTTTTTT. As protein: CSVESGYTGELFF.

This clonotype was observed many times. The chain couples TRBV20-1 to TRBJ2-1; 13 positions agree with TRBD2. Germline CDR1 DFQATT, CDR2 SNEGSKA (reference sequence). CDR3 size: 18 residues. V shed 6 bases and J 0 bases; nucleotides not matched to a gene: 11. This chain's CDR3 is CSAQSPGLAGLSYNEQFF. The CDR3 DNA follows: TGCAGTGCCCAAAGCCCGGGACTAGCGGGGCTCTCCTACAATGAGCAGTTCTTC.

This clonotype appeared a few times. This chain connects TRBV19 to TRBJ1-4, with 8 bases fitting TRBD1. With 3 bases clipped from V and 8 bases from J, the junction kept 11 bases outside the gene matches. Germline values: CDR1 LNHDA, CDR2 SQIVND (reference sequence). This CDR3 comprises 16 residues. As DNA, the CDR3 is TGTGCCAGTAGTATCGGCTTGACAGGGGTAGGGGAAAAACTGTTTTTT. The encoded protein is CASSIGLTGVGEKLFF.

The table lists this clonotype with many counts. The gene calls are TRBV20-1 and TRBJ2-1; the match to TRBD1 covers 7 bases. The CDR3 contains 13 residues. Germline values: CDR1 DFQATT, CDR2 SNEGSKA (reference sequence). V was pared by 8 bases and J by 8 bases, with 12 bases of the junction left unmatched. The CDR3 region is CSLGRRGRHEQFF. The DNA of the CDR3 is TGCAGTTTGGGACGAAGGGGGCGGCATGAGCAGTTCTTC.

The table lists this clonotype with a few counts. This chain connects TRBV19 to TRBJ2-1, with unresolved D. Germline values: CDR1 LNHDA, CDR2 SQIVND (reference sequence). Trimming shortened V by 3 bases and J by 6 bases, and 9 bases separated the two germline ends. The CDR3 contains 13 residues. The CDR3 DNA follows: TGTGCCAGTAGTATCCTCCCAGGCAATGAGCAGTTCTTC. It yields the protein CASSILPGNEQFF.

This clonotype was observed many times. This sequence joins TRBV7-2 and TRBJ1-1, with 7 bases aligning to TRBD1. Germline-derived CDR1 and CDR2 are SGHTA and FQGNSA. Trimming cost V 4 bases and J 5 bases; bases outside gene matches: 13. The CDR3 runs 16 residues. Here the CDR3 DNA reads TGTGCCAGCAGCTCCGTGGGGCCAGGGGGAGGAACTGAAGCTTTCTTT. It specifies CASSSVGPGGGTEAFF.

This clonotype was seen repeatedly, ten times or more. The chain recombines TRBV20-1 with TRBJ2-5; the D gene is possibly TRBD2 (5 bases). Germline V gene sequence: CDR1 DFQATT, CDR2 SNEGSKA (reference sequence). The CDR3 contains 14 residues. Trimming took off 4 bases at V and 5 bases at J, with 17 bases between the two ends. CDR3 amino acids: CSANAGPGRETQYF. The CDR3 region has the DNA TGCAGTGCTAACGCGGGCCCTGGTAGGGAGACCCAGTACTTC.

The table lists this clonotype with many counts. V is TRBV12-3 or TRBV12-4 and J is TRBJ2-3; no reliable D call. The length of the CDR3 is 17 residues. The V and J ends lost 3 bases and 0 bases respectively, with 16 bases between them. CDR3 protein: CASSFTLGLGSTDTQYF. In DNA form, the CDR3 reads TGTGCCAGCAGTTTTACACTCGGTCTCGGTAGCACAGATACGCAGTATTTT.